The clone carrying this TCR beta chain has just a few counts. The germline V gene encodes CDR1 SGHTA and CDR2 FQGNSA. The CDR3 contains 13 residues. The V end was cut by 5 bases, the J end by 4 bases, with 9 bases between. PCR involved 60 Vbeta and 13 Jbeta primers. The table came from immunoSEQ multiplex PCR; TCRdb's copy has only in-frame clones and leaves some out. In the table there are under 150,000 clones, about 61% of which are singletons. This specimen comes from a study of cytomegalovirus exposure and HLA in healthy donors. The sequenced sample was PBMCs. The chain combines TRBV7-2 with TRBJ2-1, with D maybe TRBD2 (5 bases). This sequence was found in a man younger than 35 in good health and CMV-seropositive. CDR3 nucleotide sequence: TGTGCCAGCAGCCCCGGGGAGTACAATGAGCAGTTCTTC. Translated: CASSPGEYNEQFF.